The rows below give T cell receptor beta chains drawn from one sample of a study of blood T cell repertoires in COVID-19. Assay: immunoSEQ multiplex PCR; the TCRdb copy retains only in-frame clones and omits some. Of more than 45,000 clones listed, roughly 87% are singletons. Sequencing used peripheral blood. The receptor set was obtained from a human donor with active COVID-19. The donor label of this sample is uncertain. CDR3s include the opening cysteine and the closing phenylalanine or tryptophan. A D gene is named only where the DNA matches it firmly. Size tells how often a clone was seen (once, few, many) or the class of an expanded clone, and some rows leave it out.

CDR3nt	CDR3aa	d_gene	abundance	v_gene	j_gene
TGTGCCAGCAGTGCCCGGGGGAGGACTGGAAACACCATATATTTT	CASSARGRTGNTIYF	.	once	TRBV27	TRBJ1-3
TGTGCCAGCAGCTTAGCGCAGACACCTAACTATGGCTACACCTTC	CASSLAQTPNYGYTF	.	few	TRBV7-9	TRBJ1-2
TGTGCCAGTAAGGGACAGGGTAATCAGCCCCAGCATTTT	CASKGQGNQPQHF	TRBD1	few	TRBV19	TRBJ1-5
TGTGCCAGCAGCCCCTCTAGGGGGCAGCCCCAGCATTTT	CASSPSRGQPQHF	.	few	TRBV6-5	TRBJ1-5
TGTGCCACCCTGTCCCAGGGACTATTATTT	CATLSQGLLF	.	.	TRBV6-6	TRBJ1-5
TGTGCCAGTATGCCCTTGACAGGGAACACCGGGGAGCTGTTTTTT	CASMPLTGNTGELFF	.	.	TRBV19	TRBJ2-2
TGTGCCAGCAGCTCCAGACGGGGGGCGGAGACCCAGTACTTC	CASSSRRGAETQYF	.	.	TRBV11-2	TRBJ2-5
TGTGCCAGTAGTGAATTAGCGGGGGGGCCGGCAGATACGCAGTATTTT	CASSELAGGPADTQYF	TRBD2	few	TRBV19	TRBJ2-3
TGTGCCAGCAGCTTAGTAACCCAGGGAACCTACGAGCAGTACTTC	CASSLVTQGTYEQYF	.	.	TRBV5-4	TRBJ2-7
TGTGCCAGCAGCCGGGGCGGGGGTACCTACGAGCAGTACTTC	CASSRGGGTYEQYF	TRBD2	few	TRBV6-5	TRBJ2-7
TGCGCCAGCAGCCAAGTATCTACCTCTAATGAGCAGTTCTTC	CASSQVSTSNEQFF	.	.	TRBV4-1	TRBJ2-1
TGTGCCAGTAGTGACCCGGGACAGGGGGCGAGGGAGCAGTACTTC	CASSDPGQGAREQYF	TRBD1	.	TRBV19	TRBJ2-7
TGTGCCATCCGGACAGAGAGTTCACCCCTCCACTTT	CAIRTESSPLHF	.	.	TRBV6-6	TRBJ1-6
TGTGCCAGCAGCTTGAGCGGGGGGGTCGCGGATACGCAGTATTTT	CASSLSGGVADTQYF	TRBD2	.	TRBV7-6	TRBJ2-3